Following are 6 T cell receptor beta chains from one sample sequenced in a study of immune evolution from preneoplasia to lung adenocarcinoma. The data were produced by immunoSEQ multiplex PCR, yet TCRdb's version contains in-frame clones alone and is incomplete. The sample has around 6,200 clones, 75% to 85% seen once. The material sequenced was FFPE adjacent normal lung tissue. The receptor set was obtained from a person between 55 and 80 years old with lung adenocarcinoma.

The chain couples TRBV7-8 to TRBJ1-4; 7 positions match TRBD1. The germline V gene has CDR1 SGHVS and CDR2 FQNEAQ. The CDR3 contains 17 residues. Germline trimming cut 5 bases from V and 8 bases from J; bases unmatched to any gene: 17. The CDR3 DNA reads TGTGCCAGCAGCCCCGGAGGAGGGGGCTATCGGAGCGAAAAACTGTTTTTT. It translates to CASSPGGGGYRSEKLFF.

The chain has TRBV11-3 and TRBJ1-5; weak D call: TRBD1 (6 bases). There are 16 residues in the CDR3. V gave up 5 bases and J gave up 4 bases, with 18 bases separating them. Germline V gene data show CDR1 as SGHNT and CDR2 as YENEEA. The CDR3 DNA follows: TGTGCCAGCAGCCTACCCACAGGGCGGTTAAATCAGCCCCAGCATTTT. Translation gives CASSLPTGRLNQPQHF.

The chain couples TRBV9 to TRBJ2-3; TRBD1 agrees at 7 bases. The CDR3 runs to 15 residues. The J segment lost 2 bases and the V segment lost 4 bases, leaving 7 bases of the junction unmatched. The germline V gene has CDR1 SGDLS and CDR2 YYNGEE. CDR3 sequence: CASSSRDRPTDTQYF. Written as DNA, the CDR3 is TGTGCCAGCAGCTCCCGGGACAGACCCACAGATACGCAGTATTTT.

The rearrangement joins TRBV11-3 to TRBJ2-5; perhaps TRBD2 as D (5 bases). Per the germline V gene, CDR1 is SGHNT and CDR2 is YENEEA. The germline V and J ends were trimmed by 0 bases and 10 bases, with 12 bases remaining between them. The CDR3 runs 13 residues. The CDR3 reads CASSLDFNGDQYF. The CDR3 bases are TGTGCCAGCAGCTTAGATTTTAACGGGGACCAGTACTTC.

The chain couples TRBV25-1 to TRBJ2-5; tentatively, D is TRBD2 (5 bases). Germline CDR1 is MGHDK and CDR2 is SYGVNS. V was pared by 4 bases and J by 7 bases, with 7 bases between. The CDR3 covers 11 residues. The CDR3 bases are TGTGCCAGCAGTGTAGGAGGGACCCAGTACTTC. Its protein is CASSVGGTQYF.

About this clone: The sample carries other DNA sequences with the same CDR3. The chain carries TRBV14 and TRBJ1-1; D is unresolved. Germline V gene data show CDR1 as SGHDN and CDR2 as FVKESK. V lost 4 bases to trimming and J lost 5 bases, with 20 bases between them. This CDR3 is built from 16 residues. In DNA, the CDR3 is TGTGCCAGCAGCCCCGCAAAAGTCGGTAGGAATACTGAAGCTTTCTTT. Amino acid sequence: CASSPAKVGRNTEAFF.